This T cell receptor (beta chain) was identified in a study of a mutant IDH1 vaccine in newly diagnosed glioma. The wider study: Radiotherapy, temozolomide, or both had been given previously, and both were given to most.

Here immunoSEQ multiplex PCR was the method, and the copy in TCRdb shows in-frame clones only, minus some. This table has 50,000 to 60,000 clones, 75% to 85% appearing once. Details on this clone: Its target is not known.

The sample's time point: week 23, last vaccination. Topical imiquimod was applied with each vaccine dose, which held 300 ug of mutant IDH1 20-mer peptide. Those who donated had recent WHO grade 3 or 4 IDH1-mutant, ATRX-lost astrocytomas. This CDR3 has 15 residues. J was trimmed by 10 bases and V by 4 bases; bases with no gene match: 15. Germline values: CDR1 SGHDN, CDR2 FVKESK. The sequence was collected from a man aged 35 to 55 with glioma. The source was PBMCs, collected from a glioma patient whose treatment included an IDH1 peptide vaccine. The V call is TRBV14, the J call TRBJ2-5; 7 bases are a match to TRBD1. For the CDR3, the DNA is TGTGCCAGCAGCCCCCGGACAGGCCGGCAAGATAGCCAGTACTTC. Its protein product is CASSPRTGRQDSQYF. Full variable domain (missing parts from reference TRBV14 and TRBJ2-5): EAGVTQFPSHSVIEKGQTVTLRCDPISGHDNLYWYRRVMGKEIKFLLHFVKESKQDESGMPNNRFLAERTGGTYSTLKVQPAELEDSGVYFCASSPRTGRQDSQYFGPGTRLLVL.